This T cell receptor beta chain was captured by sequencing in a study of control samples from healthy donors and cancer patients. Assay used: immunoSEQ multiplex PCR; TCRdb lists only in-frame clones, some missing. The repertoire holds around 110,000 clones, 80% to 90% seen once, with 0.95% to 1.3% in the top ten. CDR3 length: 14 residues. The V end was cut by 6 bases, the J end by 4 bases, with 18 bases between. CDR1 SQVTM and CDR2 ANQGSEA come from the germline V gene. The sequencing input was PBMCs. This clonotype was sampled from a woman aged 50 to 60 with colorectal cancer. V and J are TRBV29-1 and TRBJ2-5; possible D gene TRBD1, 6 bases. CDR3 region: CSVKYRVGVETQYF. As DNA, the CDR3 is TGCAGCGTGAAATACAGGGTAGGGGTAGAGACCCAGTACTTC. The full variable domain, its missing parts supplied by reference TRBV29-1 and TRBJ2-5, is SAVISQKPSRDICQRGTSLTIQCQVDSQVTMMFWYRQQPGQSLTLIATANQGSEATYESGFVIDKFPISRPNLTFSTLTVSNMSPEDSSIYLCSVKYRVGVETQYFGPGTRLLVL.